Described below is a single T cell receptor (beta chain) sequence and its context. In germline, CDR1 is DFQATT, CDR2 SNEGSKA (reference sequence). V gave up 3 bases and J gave up 7 bases, with 8 bases separating them. The CDR3 is made up of 11 amino acids. These data come from a study of shared T cell receptors in the human thymus. Produced via immunoSEQ multiplex PCR; TCRdb's table is partial and in-frame only. This repertoire shows some 660,000 clones, over 75% found once; its top ten account for about 0.0094%. These same records also appear under a second study, on human thymus T cells. According to that study: Infants, healthy and Finnish, who were having corrective surgery for congenital heart defects served as donors. Corrective cardiac surgery supplied the resected thymus tissue.

The sequencing sample was made of thymocytes. This TCR derives from a boy younger than two with a congenital heart defect. The gene calls are TRBV20-1 and TRBJ2-3; the D is unclear. CDR3 sequence: CSASAMNTQYF. The CDR3 DNA reads TGCAGTGCTAGCGCGATGAATACGCAGTATTTT.